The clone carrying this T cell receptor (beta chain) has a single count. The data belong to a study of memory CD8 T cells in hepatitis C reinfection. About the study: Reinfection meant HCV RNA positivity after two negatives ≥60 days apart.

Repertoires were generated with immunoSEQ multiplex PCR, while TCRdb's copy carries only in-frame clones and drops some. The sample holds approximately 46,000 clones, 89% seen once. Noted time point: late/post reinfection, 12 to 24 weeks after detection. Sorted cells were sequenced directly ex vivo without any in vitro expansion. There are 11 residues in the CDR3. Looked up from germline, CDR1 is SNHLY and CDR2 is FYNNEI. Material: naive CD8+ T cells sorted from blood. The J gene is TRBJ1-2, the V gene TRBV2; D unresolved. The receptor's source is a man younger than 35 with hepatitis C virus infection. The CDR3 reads CGAETSYGYTF. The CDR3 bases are TGTGGAGCGGAAACTAGCTATGGCTACACCTTC.